Listed here are 2 T cell receptor beta chains from one sample, sequenced in a study of regulatory T cells in long-lasting Graves disease. For TCR beta, libraries came from iRepertoire HTBI primers and Arm-PCR of CDR3 regions. TCRdb reprocessed the multiplex PCR reads via MiXCR and lists one record per CDR3 protein. In the table there are about 500,000 distinct CDR3 sequences, 15% to 20% of which are singletons. The time point here: newly diagnosed GD, antithyroid drugs for less than 3 months. After RNA was extracted from PBMCs, the TCR library was made from it. This same sample was also part of a study on T cells in Graves' hyperthyroidism and ophthalmopathy.

Source: peripheral blood mononuclear cells (PBMCs), taken at new diagnosis, from a patient treated with antithyroid drugs. Receptors were obtained from a man aged 40-50 years with Graves disease.

This clonotype has at least ten counts. The chain employs TRBV2 and TRBJ2-7; 9 nucleotides agree with TRBD1. The CDR3 is made up of 14 amino acids. The germline CDR1 and CDR2 sequences are SNHLY and FYNNEI. V was pared by 4 bases and J by 1 base, with 2 bases of the junction left unmatched. CDR3 DNA: TGTGCCAGCAGTGCGGACAGGGGATCCTACGAGCAGTACTTC. Amino acids: CASSADRGSYEQYF.

The chain uses TRBV20-1 and TRBJ2-1; 11 bases match TRBD2. V lost 3 bases to trimming and J lost 8 bases; unmatched junction nucleotides: 9. The CDR3 is 15 residues long. CDR1 is DFQATT, CDR2 SNEGSKA, per germline (reference sequence). The CDR3 DNA is TGCAGTGCTAGTGATAGCGGGAGGGGACTCTATGAGCAGTTCTTC. It yields the protein CSASDSGRGLYEQFF.